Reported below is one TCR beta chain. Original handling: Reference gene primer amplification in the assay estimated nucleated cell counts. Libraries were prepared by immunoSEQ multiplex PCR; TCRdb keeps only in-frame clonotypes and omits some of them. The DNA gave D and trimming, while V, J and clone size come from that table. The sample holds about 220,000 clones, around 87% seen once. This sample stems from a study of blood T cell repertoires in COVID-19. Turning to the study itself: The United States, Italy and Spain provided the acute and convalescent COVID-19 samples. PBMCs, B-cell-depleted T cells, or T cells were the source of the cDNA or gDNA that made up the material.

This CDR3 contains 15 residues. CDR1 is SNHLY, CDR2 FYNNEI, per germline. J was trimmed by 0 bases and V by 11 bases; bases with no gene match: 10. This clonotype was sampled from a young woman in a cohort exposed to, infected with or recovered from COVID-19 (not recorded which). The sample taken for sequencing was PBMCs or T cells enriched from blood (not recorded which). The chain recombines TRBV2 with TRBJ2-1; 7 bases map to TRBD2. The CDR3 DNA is TGTGCCTCGGGAGGCGGGACCATCTCCTACAATGAGCAGTTCTTC. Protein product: CASGGGTISYNEQFF.